These 25 T cell receptor beta chains originate from one sample sequenced in a study of somatic mutations in cytotoxic T cells in rheumatoid arthritis (dated by TCRdb to the late 2010s). To prepare the library, the immunoSEQ multiplex PCR assay was applied. TCRdb provides this immuneACCESS table in a form limited to in-frame rearrangements. Some clones are lacking; in checked studies, under half of them reflect an unresolved V gene, and why the rest are absent is not known. The sample table contains 7,000 or so clones; only one count was recorded for approximately 86% of them. About a sixth of the sample rests with the top ten. Sequencing was performed on CD8+ T cells sorted from blood. These receptors originate from a man aged 40-49 years with rheumatoid arthritis.

This chain links TRBV28 with TRBJ2-1, with 9 bases identical to TRBD2. After removal of 7 bases from V and 10 bases from J, the junction contained 8 bases not matched to a gene. This CDR3 has 13 residues. Per the germline V gene, CDR1 is MDHEN and CDR2 is SYDVKM. The CDR3 DNA is TGTGCCAGCACCGAAGGGAGCGGGGGGGAGCAGTTCTTC. It yields the protein CASTEGSGGEQFF.

The V and J genes are TRBV13 and TRBJ1-6, with TRBD1 identical over 7 bases. This CDR3 region has 16 residues. The germline gives CDR1 PRHDT, CDR2 FYEKMQ (reference sequence). The ends lost 3 bases at V and 5 bases at J; junction bases unmatched: 7. The CDR3 protein is CASSFNRGFDNSPLHF. CDR3 in DNA: TGTGCCAGCAGCTTTAACAGGGGCTTCGATAATTCACCCCTCCACTTT.

The chain recombines TRBV5-4 with TRBJ2-5, with D unclear. The CDR3 covers 16 residues. V was cut by 0 bases and J by 4 bases, with 16 bases left in between. The germline CDR1 and CDR2 sequences are SGHNT and YYREEE (reference sequence). This CDR3 reads CASSLGNLASRETQYF. The CDR3 DNA reads TGTGCCAGCAGCTTGGGAAATTTGGCTAGTCGAGAGACCCAGTACTTC.

This chain joins TRBV2 and TRBJ1-4; D call uncertain. Between the trimmed V and J ends, which lost 3 bases and 6 bases, there was a span of 8 bases. The V gene's germline CDR1 is SNHLY and CDR2 FYNNEI. The length of the CDR3 is 13 residues. CDR3 coding DNA: TGTGCCAGCAGTGACTACGGGGATGAAAAACTGTTTTTT. Its protein is CASSDYGDEKLFF.

The rearrangement links TRBV13 to TRBJ1-2; tentatively, D is TRBD1 (6 bases). Between the trimmed V and J ends, which lost 1 base and 7 bases, there was a span of 13 bases. The V gene's germline CDR1 is PRHDT and CDR2 FYEKMQ (reference sequence). The CDR3 length is 14 residues. CDR3 residues: CASSLVLQGGGYTF. The CDR3 DNA sequence: TGTGCCAGCAGCTTAGTATTACAGGGTGGTGGCTACACCTTC.

The CDR3 is CASRGQGQYEQYF. For the CDR3, the DNA is TGTGCCAGCAGAGGACAGGGCCAATACGAGCAGTACTTC. The genes are TRBV7-9 and TRBJ2-5; 8 bases match TRBD1. The J call may be incorrect, as the DNA end agrees better with TRBJ2-7. Germline CDR1 is SEHNR and CDR2 is FQNEAQ (reference sequence). This CDR3 spans 13 amino acids.

The rearrangement joins TRBV7-6 to TRBJ2-5; tentatively, D is TRBD1 (6 bases). Trimming stripped 0 bases from V and 5 bases from J, with 10 bases between. CDR1 is SGHVS, CDR2 FNYEAQ, per germline. The CDR3 spans 14 residues. The CDR3 DNA is TGTGCCAGCAGCTTAGCGGGACATGGGGAGACCCAGTACTTC. Protein: CASSLAGHGETQYF.

The chain employs TRBV6-4 and TRBJ2-1; TRBD2 matches at 11 bases. Unmatched junction bases numbered 11, after V lost 2 bases and J lost 5 bases. This CDR3 comprises 18 residues. CDR1 is MRHNA, CDR2 SNTAGT, per germline. The CDR3 region has the DNA TGTGCCAGCAGTGACACTGCCTTAGCGGGGGGGGTACACAATGAGCAGTTCTTC. Protein sequence: CASSDTALAGGVHNEQFF.

This sequence joins TRBV30 and TRBJ2-5, with D perhaps TRBD2 (7 bases). CDR1 is GTSNPN, CDR2 SVGIG, per germline (reference sequence). This CDR3 is built from 14 residues. Trimming pared 4 bases from V and 2 bases from J, leaving 14 bases between. Here the CDR3 DNA reads TGTGCCTGGAACCGGGGGGCCGAACAAGAGACCCAGTACTTC. This encodes CAWNRGAEQETQYF.

This clone has a single count. The J gene is TRBJ2-7, the V gene TRBV6-6; 10 bases match TRBD1. Trimming removed 2 bases from V and 6 bases from J; junction bases left unmatched: 7. Germline V gene lookup returns CDR1 MNHNY and CDR2 SVGAGI (reference sequence). The CDR3 has 15 residues. CDR3 bases: TGTGCCAGCAGTTACGGGCCCGGGACAGGGGCCGAGCAGTACTTC. This translates into CASSYGPGTGAEQYF.

This clone was seen just once. An end of the junction does not agree with germline; a read error may underlie this. This sequence joins TRBV4-1 and TRBJ2-7; D perhaps matches TRBD1 (6 bases). The CDR3 consists of 14 residues. The germline V gene encodes CDR1 MGHRA and CDR2 YSYEKL. CDR3 in DNA: TGCGCCAGCAGCCAAGTAGACCTTAACACACACAGGGACTTC. It is translated as CASSQVDLNTHRDF.

This chain links TRBV28 with TRBJ1-2; 9 bases map to TRBD1. CDR3 size: 14 residues. CDR1 MDHEN and CDR2 SYDVKM come from the germline V gene. J lost 13 bases, V lost 2 bases, and 11 bases had no gene match. CDR3 region: CASSLGTGLDISTF. In DNA, the CDR3 is TGTGCCAGCAGTTTAGGGACAGGGCTGGATATTAGCACCTTC.

The chain couples TRBV5-4 to TRBJ1-2; D is possibly TRBD1 (5 bases). The V gene's germline CDR1 is SGHNT and CDR2 YYREEE (reference sequence). This CDR3 region has 16 residues. V was shortened by 4 bases and J by 6 bases, with 22 bases between the two germline ends. In DNA form, the CDR3 reads TGTGCCAGCAGCGACTATAATGGGCAGGGACTTAATGGCTACACCTTC. This encodes CASSDYNGQGLNGYTF. Combining the CDR3 with reference TRBV5-4 and TRBJ1-2 gives the whole variable domain ETGVTQSPTHLIKTRGQQVTLRCSSQSGHNTVSWYQQALGQGPQFIFQYYREEENGRGNFPPRFSGLQFPNYSSELNVNALELDDSALYLCASSDYNGQGLNGYTFGSGTRLTVV.

The chain combines TRBV27 with TRBJ2-7; D is perhaps TRBD1 (6 bases). Germline lookup yields CDR1 MNHEY and CDR2 SMNVEV (reference sequence). Deletions cut 5 bases from V and 6 bases from J, with 14 bases between. This CDR3 spans 13 amino acids. CDR3 sequence reads: CASSGAGAGEQYF. CDR3 DNA: TGTGCCAGCAGTGGAGCAGGGGCCGGCGAGCAGTACTTC.

To note about this clone: Germline and junction disagree at one end, which may indicate a read error. CDR3 in DNA: TGTGCCAGCAGCCAAGATGAGGGAGTAAACTTC. Translation gives CASSQDEGVNF. V is TRBV4-2 and J is TRBJ1-2; no reliable D call. The CDR3 is 11 amino acids. The V gene's germline CDR1 is LGHNA and CDR2 YNFKEQ.

Remarks on this clone: The sample contains more than one DNA sequence encoding this CDR3. The chain links TRBV7-9 to TRBJ1-6; D may be TRBD1 (5 bases). Germline lookup yields CDR1 SEHNR and CDR2 FQNEAQ (reference sequence). This CDR3 has 14 residues. The ends were cut back, 5 bases at V and 5 bases at J, with 10 bases in the middle. CDR3 sequence: CASSGGVDNSPLHF. The CDR3 coding sequence is TGTGCCAGCAGCGGGGGGGTGGATAATTCACCCCTCCACTTT.

This clone was detected a few times. The V gene is TRBV6-5, the J gene TRBJ2-1, with D perhaps TRBD1 (5 bases). Trimming cost V 2 bases and J 7 bases, with 12 bases left between them. The CDR3 spans 14 residues. CDR1 and CDR2 from the germline V gene are MNHEY and SVGAGI. CDR3 in amino acids: CASSYRQSGNEQFF. CDR3 DNA: TGTGCCAGCAGTTACAGACAGTCCGGTAATGAGCAGTTCTTC.

The chain links TRBV4-1 to TRBJ1-2; 8 nucleotides match TRBD1. Unmatched junction bases numbered 6, after V lost 0 bases and J lost 3 bases. The CDR3 totals 16 residues. Germline V gene lookup returns CDR1 MGHRA and CDR2 YSYEKL. The CDR3 DNA is TGCGCCAGCAGCCAAGATTATCTGACAGGGGACTATGGCTACACCTTC. Protein sequence: CASSQDYLTGDYGYTF.

This chain connects TRBV5-1 to TRBJ2-1; 7 nucleotides agree with TRBD1. This CDR3 has 18 residues. The junction had 10 bases not matched to a gene; V was cut back by 0 bases and J by 1 base. Looked up from germline, CDR1 is SGHRS and CDR2 is YFSETQ. The CDR3 region is CASSLGGQLQPSYNEQFF. The CDR3 DNA follows: TGCGCCAGCAGCTTGGGGGGACAGCTTCAACCTTCCTACAATGAGCAGTTCTTC.

The chain combines TRBV9 with TRBJ2-3, with D tentatively TRBD2 (6 bases). CDR1 is SGDLS and CDR2 is YYNGEE in the germline V gene. The V gene lost 0 bases and the J gene lost 0 bases, with 14 bases spanning the gap. The CDR3 consists of 17 residues. CDR3 amino acids: CASSVVPREESTDTQYF. For the CDR3, the DNA is TGTGCCAGCAGCGTAGTCCCCAGGGAGGAGAGCACAGATACGCAGTATTTT. Based on the CDR3 plus reference TRBV9 and TRBJ2-3, the full variable domain is DSGVTQTPKHLITATGQRVTLRCSPRSGDLSVYWYQQSLDQGLQFLIQYYNGEERAKGNILERFSAQQFPDLHSELNLSSLELGDSALYFCASSVVPREESTDTQYFGPGTRLTVL.

This chain links TRBV9 with TRBJ1-1; D not resolved. CDR3 length: 15 amino acids. Looked up from germline, CDR1 is SGDLS and CDR2 is YYNGEE. Trimming pared 4 bases from V and 5 bases from J, leaving 18 bases between. CDR3 loop: CASSPRGGDGTEAFF. Written as DNA, the CDR3 is TGTGCCAGCAGCCCCCGGGGAGGAGACGGGACTGAAGCTTTCTTT.

The V and J genes are TRBV18 and TRBJ2-5, with 10 nucleotides matching TRBD2. The CDR3 runs to 17 residues. V gave up 1 base and J gave up 2 bases; unmatched junction bases: 7. Germline V gene data show CDR1 as KGHSH and CDR2 as LQKENI. The DNA for the CDR3 is TGTGCCAGCTCACCACGGGCTAGCGGGGGACGGCAAGAGACCCAGTACTTC. Translated: CASSPRASGGRQETQYF.

The V and J genes are TRBV6-5 and TRBJ2-5; D perhaps matches TRBD2 (5 bases). The germline V and J ends were trimmed by 8 bases and 1 base, with 8 bases remaining between them. In germline, CDR1 is MNHEY, CDR2 SVGAGI. CDR3 size: 12 residues. Here the CDR3 DNA reads TGTGCCAGCGGGGAGAGCCAAGAGACCCAGTACTTC. It yields the protein CASGESQETQYF.

This chain connects TRBV14 to TRBJ2-7, with D unclear. Germline loops: CDR1 SGHDN, CDR2 FVKESK. The CDR3 runs to 12 residues. V gave up 1 base and J gave up 3 bases, with 4 bases separating them. The CDR3 reads CASSQAFYEQYF. The CDR3 DNA reads as TGTGCCAGCAGCCAAGCTTTCTACGAGCAGTACTTC.

The CDR3 reads CASSATGNEQFF. For the CDR3, the DNA is TGCGCCAGCAGCGCAACTGGCAATGAGCAGTTCTTC. V and J are TRBV10-1 and TRBJ2-1; D gene ambiguous. V was shortened by 6 bases and J by 6 bases, with 9 bases between the two germline ends. This CDR3 comprises 12 residues. Germline V gene sequence: CDR1 WNHNN, CDR2 SYGVQD (reference sequence).